The 6 T cell receptor beta chains reported below all come from one sample, sequenced in a study of T cells after yellow fever vaccination. MiXCR, applied by TCRdb to the 5' RACE reads, yields one record per CDR3 protein. This table has around 56,000 distinct CDR3 sequences, approximately 5.5% appearing once. The source material was PBMCs, either bulk or a sorted T-cell subset (CD4+, CD8+, memory, or dextramer-sorted; not recorded which), sampled on the day of the yellow fever booster vaccination. The receptors were sampled from a man in his late teens or twenties who received the YFV17D yellow fever vaccine.

The table lists this clonotype with a few counts. CDR3 region: CASGGVRSYEQYV. Written as DNA, the CDR3 is TGTGCCAGTGGAGGGGTTAGGTCCTACGAGCAGTACGTC. The rearrangement links TRBV28 to TRBJ2-7, with D possibly being TRBD2 (6 bases). CDR1 is MDHEN, CDR2 SYDVKM, per germline. The V end lost 9 bases, the J end lost 1 base, and 13 bases lay between the germline ends. The CDR3 consists of 13 residues.

This clonotype was counted many times. This chain joins TRBV12-3 or TRBV12-4 and TRBJ2-1; TRBD2 matches at 9 bases. The CDR3 runs 14 residues. V dropped 6 bases and J dropped 6; count of bases not matched to a gene: 6. As DNA, the CDR3 is TGTGCCAGCAGCCCTAGCGGGGAGGGCAATGAGCAGTTCTTC. Translating it yields CASSPSGEGNEQFF.

The chain employs TRBV5-1 and TRBJ2-2; 7 bases map to TRBD2. The V and J ends lost 1 base and 2 bases, in that order; junction bases with no gene match: 8. The germline CDR1 and CDR2 sequences are SGHRS and YFSETQ. CDR3 length: 17 residues. The DNA of the CDR3 is TGCGCCAGCAGCTTGCGGCACAGCGGGGTTAACACCGGGGAGCTGTTTTTT. Translated, it gives CASSLRHSGVNTGELFF.

This clonotype has just a few counts. The J gene is TRBJ2-5, the V gene TRBV12-3 or TRBV12-4, with D tentatively TRBD1 (6 bases). CDR3 length: 15 amino acids. Deletions cut 6 bases from V and 0 bases from J, with 14 bases between. The DNA of the CDR3 is TGTGCCAGCAGGCGGACAGAGGGGTACCAAGAGACCCAGTACTTC. This gives the protein CASRRTEGYQETQYF.

This clonotype showed up many times. The chain uses TRBV9 and TRBJ2-3, with a weak D call TRBD2 (5 bases). The germline gives CDR1 SGDLS, CDR2 YYNGEE. The CDR3 length is 14 residues. V shed 6 bases and J shed 0 bases, with 11 bases lying between them. CDR3 sequence reads: CASNLGASTDTQYF. CDR3 nucleotides: TGTGCCAGCAACTTGGGAGCTAGCACAGATACGCAGTATTTT.

This clonotype was seen repeatedly, ten times or more. The V and J genes are TRBV7-8 and TRBJ2-3; D gene ambiguous. V was clipped by 5 bases and J by 4 bases, with 10 bases between them. Germline loops: CDR1 SGHVS, CDR2 FQNEAQ. This CDR3 region has 13 residues. The CDR3 bases are TGTGCCAGCAGCCCCAGGATTGCAGATACGCAGTATTTT. This gives the protein CASSPRIADTQYF.